Listed below are T cell receptor beta chains from one sample, sequenced in a study of blood T cell repertoires in COVID-19. Some clones are missing from TCRdb's copy, which holds only in-frame ones; the method was immunoSEQ multiplex PCR. The sample lists 150,000 or so clones; around 88% were seen once. Sequencing was performed on PBMCs or T cells enriched from blood (not recorded which). The receptors stem from a woman aged 50 to 60 in a cohort exposed to, infected with or recovered from COVID-19 (not recorded which). The CDR3 runs from the conserved cysteine through the conserved F or W. Fields, in order: V gene, D gene, J gene, clone size, CDR3 protein, CDR3 DNA. D genes are given only for firm matches. Clone sizes are given selectively: once, few, many, or a class where the clone is expanded.

TRBV4-1	TRBD2	TRBJ2-1	once	CASSLGLAGLGNEQFF	TGCGCCAGCAGCTTGGGACTAGCGGGTCTCGGGAATGAGCAGTTCTTC
TRBV20-1	-	TRBJ2-5	once	CSASKIGQQETQYF	TGCAGTGCTAGTAAAATCGGACAACAAGAGACCCAGTACTTC
TRBV27	-	TRBJ2-3	-	CASSDRPLADTQYF	TGTGCCAGCAGCGACAGGCCTTTGGCAGATACGCAGTATTTT
TRBV6-1	TRBD1	TRBJ2-7	-	CASSDRGLPTNEQYF	TGTGCCAGCAGTGACAGGGGGCTACCCACCAACGAGCAGTACTTC
TRBV5-1	TRBD1	TRBJ2-1	-	CASSLGGQGPYNEQFF	TGCGCCAGCAGCTTAGGGGGACAGGGCCCCTACAATGAGCAGTTCTTC
TRBV2	TRBD2	TRBJ2-2	-	CASRGGRDTGELFF	TGTGCCAGCAGGGGCGGGAGGGACACCGGGGAGCTGTTTTTT
TRBV2	-	TRBJ1-4	-	CASSDFAGNGREKLFF	TGTGCCAGCAGTGATTTCGCGGGAAATGGGAGAGAAAAACTGTTTTTT
TRBV19	TRBD2	TRBJ2-1	-	CASSTPGLAKSSYNEQFF	TGTGCCAGTAGTACCCCGGGACTAGCGAAAAGCTCCTACAATGAGCAGTTCTTC
TRBV5-1	TRBD2	TRBJ2-1	-	CASSLGGRENNEQFF	TGCGCCAGCAGCTTGGGCGGGAGGGAGAACAATGAGCAGTTCTTC
TRBV27	-	TRBJ1-5	-	CASSLFWGSNQPQHF	TGTGCCAGCAGTTTATTTTGGGGCAGCAATCAGCCCCAGCATTTT
TRBV27	-	TRBJ1-5	-	CASSSRAGNQPQHF	TGTGCCAGCAGTTCTCGGGCAGGGAATCAGCCCCAGCATTTT
TRBV30	TRBD1	TRBJ2-3	-	CAGEDRGVRTDTQYF	TGTGCCGGGGAAGACAGGGGCGTCCGCACAGATACGCAGTATTTT
TRBV28	TRBD1	TRBJ1-2	-	CASSPPGTVNYGYTF	TGTGCCAGCAGCCCACCGGGGACAGTTAACTATGGCTACACCTTC
TRBV2	-	TRBJ2-5	-	CASHLERETQYF	TGTGCCAGCCATCTTGAACGGGAGACCCAGTACTTC
TRBV28	TRBD1	TRBJ1-5	few	CASSSLDRTSNQPQHF	TGTGCCAGCTCCAGTCTGGACAGGACTAGCAATCAGCCCCAGCATTTT
TRBV13	TRBD1	TRBJ1-3	-	CASSRGGQGGNTIYF	TGTGCCAGCAGCCGAGGGGGCCAAGGGGGAAACACCATATATTTT
TRBV18	TRBD1	TRBJ1-1	once	CASSKGQGNTEAFF	TGTGCCAGCTCAAAAGGACAGGGAAACACTGAAGCTTTCTTT